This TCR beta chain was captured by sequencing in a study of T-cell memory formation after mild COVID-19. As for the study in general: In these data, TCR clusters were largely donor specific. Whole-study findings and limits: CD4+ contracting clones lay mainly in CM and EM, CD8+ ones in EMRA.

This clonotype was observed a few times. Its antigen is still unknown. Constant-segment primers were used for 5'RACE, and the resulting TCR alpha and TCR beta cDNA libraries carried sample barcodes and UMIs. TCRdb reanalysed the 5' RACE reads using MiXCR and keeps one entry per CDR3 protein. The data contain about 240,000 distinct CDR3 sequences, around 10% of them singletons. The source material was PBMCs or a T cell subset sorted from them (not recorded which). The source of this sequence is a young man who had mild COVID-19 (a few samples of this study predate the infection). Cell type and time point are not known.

DNA of the CDR3: TGTGCCAGCAGCACCTTGACAGGGGGCTACGAGCAGTACTTC. Translating gives CASSTLTGGYEQYF. The chain recombines TRBV7-2 with TRBJ2-7; 9 bases map to TRBD1. V was clipped by 5 bases and J by 3 bases; unmatched bases: 5. Germline CDR1 is SGHTA and CDR2 is FQGNSA. The CDR3 runs to 14 residues.